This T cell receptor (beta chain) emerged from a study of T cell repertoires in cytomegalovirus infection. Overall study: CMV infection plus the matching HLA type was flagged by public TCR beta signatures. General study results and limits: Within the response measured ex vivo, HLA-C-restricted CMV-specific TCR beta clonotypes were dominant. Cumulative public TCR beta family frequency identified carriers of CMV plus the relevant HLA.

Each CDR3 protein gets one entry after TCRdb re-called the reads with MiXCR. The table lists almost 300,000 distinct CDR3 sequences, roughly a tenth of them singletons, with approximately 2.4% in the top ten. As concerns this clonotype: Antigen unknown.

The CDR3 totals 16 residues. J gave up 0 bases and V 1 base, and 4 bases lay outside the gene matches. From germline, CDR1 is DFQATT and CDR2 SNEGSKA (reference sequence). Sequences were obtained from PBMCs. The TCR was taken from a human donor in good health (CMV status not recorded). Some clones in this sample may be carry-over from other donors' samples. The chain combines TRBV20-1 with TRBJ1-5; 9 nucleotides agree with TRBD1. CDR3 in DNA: TGCAGTGCTAGAGGGGACAGGGAGGGTAGCAATCAGCCCCAGCATTTT. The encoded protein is CSARGDREGSNQPQHF.